Each of the 3 T cell receptor beta chains below was sequenced from the same sample in a study of blood T cell repertoires in COVID-19. This table comes from immunoSEQ multiplex PCR, and its TCRdb copy is limited to in-frame clones, with some not included. The table includes about 140,000 clones, over 80% detected once. Sequenced input: PBMCs or T cells enriched from blood (not recorded which). The receptors here all came from a man in his sixties who had recovered from COVID-19.

The rearrangement links TRBV4-1 to TRBJ2-2; 8 positions match TRBD1. The V segment lost 5 bases and the J segment 0 bases; nucleotides outside the gene matches: 2. The CDR3 covers 15 residues. Germline CDR1 reads MGHRA; CDR2 reads YSYEKL. The CDR3 nucleotides are TGCGCCAGCAGCAAGGGACAGGCGAACACCGGGGAGCTGTTTTTT. Protein product: CASSKGQANTGELFF.

The chain links TRBV28 to TRBJ1-1, with D unclear. Trimming pared 3 bases from V and 0 bases from J, leaving 14 bases between. The CDR3 extends over 16 amino acids. The germline V gene has CDR1 MDHEN and CDR2 SYDVKM. CDR3 sequence: CASSFVYRRMNTEAFF. In DNA, the CDR3 is TGTGCCAGCAGTTTTGTTTACCGCAGGATGAACACTGAAGCTTTCTTT.

The gene calls are TRBV6-5 and TRBJ1-1; tentatively, D is TRBD1 (5 bases). The CDR3 contains 12 residues. Between the trimmed V and J ends, which lost 6 bases and 5 bases, there was a span of 10 bases. Germline CDR1 MNHEY, CDR2 SVGAGI. CDR3 sequence (DNA): TGTGCCAGCAGAACCGGGGGAACTGAAGCTTTCTTT. It encodes CASRTGGTEAFF.